The 28 T cell receptor beta chains reported below all come from one sample, sequenced in a study of monozygotic twins with inflammatory bowel disease. TCRdb reprocessed the 5' RACE reads and reports one entry per CDR3 protein, with no DNA. This sample's clone table lists over 350,000 distinct CDR3 sequences. Specimen: blood. Every receptor here comes from a human donor with ulcerative colitis or Crohn's disease, or a healthy co-twin of an affected twin (not recorded which).

This chain links TRBV7-8 with TRBJ1-2. Germline values: CDR1 SGHVS, CDR2 FQNEAQ. The length of the CDR3 is 14 residues. CDR3 region: CASSLVGGPYGYTF.

V usage is TRBV12-3 or TRBV12-4 and J usage is TRBJ2-3; TCRdb gives TRBD1 as the D gene, but with no DNA this cannot be confirmed. This CDR3 comprises 15 residues. The CDR3 sequence: CASSLPRGVTDTQYF.

The CDR3 sequence: CASAGDGELFF. The chain uses TRBV7-3 and TRBJ2-2; TCRdb's D call of TRBD1 is untestable without DNA. The CDR3 totals 11 residues. Germline V gene lookup returns CDR1 SGHTA and CDR2 FQGTGA.

The chain combines TRBV11-2 with TRBJ2-3; TCRdb outputs TRBD2, but without DNA this stays unchecked. Germline V gives CDR1 SGHAT, CDR2 FQNNGV. CDR3 size: 17 residues. CDR3 region: CASSLGQLAGGRDTQYF.

The CDR3 region is CASSQDRSANTGELFF. The V gene is TRBV18, the J gene TRBJ2-2; TCRdb returns TRBD1, unconfirmable since there is no DNA. Looked up from germline, CDR1 is KGHSH and CDR2 is LQKENI. The CDR3 length is 16 residues.

The J gene is TRBJ2-3, the V gene TRBV5-1; the TRBD2 assignment by TCRdb is unverifiable without DNA. This CDR3 contains 14 residues. Germline V CDR1 and CDR2: SGHRS, YFSETQ. The CDR3 sequence is CASRTTSSTDTQYF.

The rearrangement uses TRBV20-1 and TRBJ2-7; TCRdb gives TRBD1 as the D gene, but with no DNA this cannot be confirmed. CDR1 DFQATT and CDR2 SNEGSKA come from the germline V gene (reference sequence). This CDR3 is 14 amino acids long. CDR3 sequence: CSARDTDRTYEQYF.

The chain links TRBV20-1 to TRBJ1-6; the TCRdb call, TRBD1, lacks DNA for checking. Germline CDR1 and CDR2: DFQATT and SNEGSKA (reference sequence). CDR3 length: 13 amino acids. CDR3 sequence reads: CSGAGESNSPLHF.

The chain employs TRBV7-2 and TRBJ1-4; TCRdb selects TRBD1, and the lack of DNA leaves this call unchecked. The CDR3 is 14 amino acids. Looked up from germline, CDR1 is SGHTA and CDR2 is FQGNSA. The chain's CDR3 is CASSRTGDNEKLFF.

The chain carries TRBV7-3 and TRBJ2-1; TCRdb's assignment of TRBD2 cannot be checked, as there is no DNA. CDR1 is SGHTA and CDR2 is FQGTGA in the germline V gene. This CDR3 is 17 amino acids long. The chain's CDR3 is CASSLGSSGISYNEQFF.

The chain joins TRBV28 to TRBJ2-3; TCRdb's D call of TRBD1 is untestable without DNA. This CDR3 region has 15 residues. Germline-derived CDR1 and CDR2 are MDHEN and SYDVKM. The CDR3 sequence is CASSLGGVATDTQYF. The full variable domain, completed using reference TRBV28 and TRBJ2-3, is DVKVTQSSRYLVKRTGEKVFLECVQDMDHENMFWYRQDPGLGLRLIYFSYDVKMKEKGDIPEGYSVSREKKERFSLILESASTNQTSMYLCASSLGGVATDTQYFGPGTRLTVL.

This chain links TRBV5-1 with TRBJ2-3; absent DNA, TCRdb's TRBD2 call cannot be checked. This CDR3 is 15 amino acids long. Germline values: CDR1 SGHRS, CDR2 YFSETQ. The CDR3 reads CASRPTSGGLDTQYF.

The rearrangement links TRBV6-1 to TRBJ1-1; TCRdb picks TRBD1, but there is no DNA to check that call. Germline CDR1 and CDR2: MNHNS and SASEGT. The CDR3 spans 16 residues. The CDR3 here is CASSVTGTGVRTEAFF.

The CDR3: CTGSGAAFSGANVLTF. V usage is TRBV2 and J usage is TRBJ2-6; lacking DNA, the TRBD1 call made by TCRdb goes unchecked. Germline V gene sequence: CDR1 SNHLY, CDR2 FYNNEI. The CDR3 is made up of 16 amino acids.

This chain uses TRBV4-3 with TRBJ1-5; the D gene TCRdb calls, TRBD1, cannot be checked with no DNA. The CDR3 runs to 14 residues. Germline assignment: CDR1 LGHNA and CDR2 YSLEER. The CDR3 loop reads CASSQDPESQPQHF.

This chain connects TRBV20-1 to TRBJ1-1. Germline CDR1 reads DFQATT; CDR2 reads SNEGSKA (reference sequence). The CDR3 runs to 13 residues. CDR3 sequence: CSATGRLATEAFF.

The V gene is TRBV5-1, the J gene TRBJ2-5; the D call from TCRdb, TRBD1, cannot be confirmed without DNA. The germline CDR1 and CDR2 sequences are SGHRS and YFSETQ. This CDR3 spans 17 amino acids. CDR3 region: CASSPANLQGAEETQYF.

The chain is built from TRBV30 and TRBJ2-7. CDR1 and CDR2 (germline): GTSNPN, SVGIG (reference sequence). CDR3 size: 13 residues. The CDR3 here is CAWAASLSYEQYF.

The rearrangement joins TRBV20-1 to TRBJ2-7; the D call from TCRdb, TRBD1, cannot be confirmed without DNA. The germline V gene has CDR1 DFQATT and CDR2 SNEGSKA (reference sequence). This CDR3 is built from 15 residues. Here the CDR3 reads CSADKPGQFNYEQYF.

This chain uses TRBV18 with TRBJ1-4. Germline assignment: CDR1 KGHSH and CDR2 LQKENI. This CDR3 has 14 residues. CDR3 residues: CASSPRTADEKLFF.

The gene calls are TRBV7-8 and TRBJ2-7; TCRdb calls TRBD2, which cannot be checked without DNA. The CDR3 is 15 amino acids. Per the germline V gene, CDR1 is SGHVS and CDR2 is FQNEAQ. CDR3 residues: CASSLVLVSSYEQYF.

This sequence joins TRBV6-5 and TRBJ1-1; no DNA is available, so the TRBD1 call from TCRdb remains unchecked. The CDR3 runs 14 residues. Germline CDR1 is MNHEY and CDR2 is SVGAGI. CDR3 residues: CASSYGTGNTEAFF.

The chain has TRBV7-3 and TRBJ2-1; the TRBD2 assignment by TCRdb is unverifiable without DNA. The CDR3 is made up of 14 amino acids. Looked up from germline, CDR1 is SGHTA and CDR2 is FQGTGA. CDR3 loop: CASSSPLAYNEQFF.

V is TRBV4-3 and J is TRBJ2-7. Germline V CDR1 and CDR2: LGHNA, YSLEER. This CDR3 comprises 14 residues. The CDR3 region is CASSQYIASYEQYF.

This chain uses TRBV9 with TRBJ2-5. The CDR3 totals 15 residues. The germline gives CDR1 SGDLS, CDR2 YYNGEE. CDR3 amino acids: CASSSGQLYQETQYF.

The rearrangement joins TRBV20-1 to TRBJ2-1; as DNA is missing, the TRBD1 call by TCRdb cannot be tested. The length of the CDR3 is 15 residues. Per the germline V gene, CDR1 is DFQATT and CDR2 is SNEGSKA (reference sequence). CDR3 in amino acids: CSAPLGGNSYNEQFF.

V usage is TRBV5-1 and J usage is TRBJ2-2; TCRdb lists TRBD1, though no DNA is available to test this call. The CDR3 covers 16 residues. CDR1 SGHRS and CDR2 YFSETQ come from the germline V gene. CDR3 sequence: CASSSGASWDTGELFF. The complete variable domain, with remaining parts taken from reference TRBV5-1 and TRBJ2-2, reads KAGVTQTPRYLIKTRGQQVTLSCSPISGHRSVSWYQQTPGQGLQFLFEYFSETQRNKGNFPGRFSGRQFSNSRSEMNVSTLELGDSALYLCASSSGASWDTGELFFGEGSRLTVL.

CDR3 amino acids: CASSRRQGALGGNNEQFF. J is TRBJ2-1 and V is TRBV3-1; TCRdb proposes TRBD1, but this gene call is untestable without DNA. CDR3 size: 18 residues. Germline V gene data show CDR1 as LGHDT and CDR2 as YNNKEL (reference sequence).